This note documents a single T cell receptor beta chain sequence. The antigen is not known. The data were obtained in a study of shared clonotypes between healthy human individuals. The study, taken as a whole, reports: The researchers took only blood, and tissue repertoires probably look different.

The table came from immunoSEQ multiplex PCR; TCRdb's copy has only in-frame clones and leaves some out. The repertoire consists of 740,000 or so clones, with around four fifths occurring once and the leading ten covering around 2%. The CDR3 is made up of 14 amino acids. V was cut by 8 bases and J by 4 bases, with 16 bases left in between. Germline CDR1 and CDR2: MDHEN and SYDVKM. Sequenced material: memory CD4+ T cells sorted from blood. Indicated subset: CD45RA-negative fraction. The J gene is TRBJ2-3, the V gene TRBV28, with unresolved D. This receptor was obtained from a woman in her 30s in good health. CDR3 sequence reads: CASRPRALSDTQYF. DNA for the CDR3: TGTGCCAGCCGTCCCCGGGCGTTGTCAGATACGCAGTATTTT.